This TCR beta chain was captured in a study of cytomegalovirus exposure and HLA in healthy donors. At the level of the study: The roughly 120 validation repertoires, a later analysis reported, used the same platform as the approximately 630 first-cohort repertoires.

Profiled with immunoSEQ multiplex PCR; TCRdb holds only in-frame clones, not every one. The profile covers under 200,000 clones, with roughly 96% appearing a single time and about 0.89% taken by the ten largest. With regard to this clone: What it binds is not known.

From the roughly 110-subject validation cohort, which was separate from the roughly 680-subject first cohort, the donors were drawn. CDR1 and CDR2 (germline): MNHEY, SMNVEV (reference sequence). CDR3 length equals 18 residues. V shed 6 bases, J shed 0 bases, and the junction held 10 bases outside the gene matches. General study results and limits: Clusters of TCRs from the first cohort tended to co-occur in the 95 to 150 validation repertoires (as a later analysis found). Most TCR sequences proved rare, with some public TCRs found in many donors.

The receptor comes from a woman aged 18-29 years in good health and CMV-seronegative. The gene calls are TRBV27 and TRBJ2-6, with TRBD1 matching over 8 bases. The sequencing input was PBMCs. This CDR3 reads CASSVKGQDLSGANVLTF. The CDR3 DNA reads as TGTGCCAGCAGCGTAAAGGGACAGGATCTCTCTGGGGCCAACGTCCTGACTTTC.